What follows is one T cell receptor (beta chain) and its context. Its target is unknown. Primers included in the PCR were 60 Vbeta and 13 Jbeta primers. The repertoire was sequenced with immunoSEQ multiplex PCR; TCRdb's copy has only in-frame clones and lacks some. The sample includes about 60,000 clones, around 70% of them seen just once. This specimen comes from a study of cytomegalovirus exposure and HLA in healthy donors. Study-wide results and caveats: With DRB1 most and HLA-C fewest, TCR association rates differed between HLA loci in a later analysis. A link between a missense DCLRE1C variant and TCR beta V- and J-gene trimming emerged from a later analysis. The study recorded 150 to 200 TCR beta chains that were cytomegalovirus-associated.

Despite likely unrecorded immune exposures, the donors were nominally healthy at the time of sampling. The CDR3 totals 15 residues. The V and J ends lost 7 bases and 7 bases respectively, with 19 bases between them. Germline CDR1 is MNHNY and CDR2 is SVGAGI (reference sequence). The TCR was taken from a woman between 55 and 75 years old in good health and CMV-seropositive. Source material: PBMCs. The chain employs TRBV6-6 and TRBJ1-4, with D tentatively TRBD1 (6 bases). CDR3 nucleotide sequence: TGTGCCAGCACCCCGGCAAGGGGGGGGACTGAAAAACTGTTTTTT. This translates into CASTPARGGTEKLFF.